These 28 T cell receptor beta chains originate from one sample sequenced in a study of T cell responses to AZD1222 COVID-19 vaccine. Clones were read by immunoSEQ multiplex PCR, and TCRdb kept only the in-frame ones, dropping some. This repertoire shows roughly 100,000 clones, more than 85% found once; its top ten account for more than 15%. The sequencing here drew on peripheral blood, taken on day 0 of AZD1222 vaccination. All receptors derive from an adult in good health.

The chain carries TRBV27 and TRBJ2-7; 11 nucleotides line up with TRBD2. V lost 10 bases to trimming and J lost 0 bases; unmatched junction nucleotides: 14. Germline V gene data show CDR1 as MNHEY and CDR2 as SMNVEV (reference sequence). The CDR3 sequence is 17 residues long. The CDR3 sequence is CATLKTSGTSFSYEQYF. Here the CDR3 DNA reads TGTGCCACCCTGAAGACTAGCGGGACCAGTTTCTCCTACGAGCAGTACTTC.

The DNA for the CDR3 is TGTGCCAGCAGTGACGACCAAGAGACCCAGTACTTC. It translates to CASSDDQETQYF. The chain carries TRBV2 and TRBJ2-5; D gene uncertain. Germline V gene lookup returns CDR1 SNHLY and CDR2 FYNNEI. This CDR3 comprises 12 residues. V lost 3 bases and J lost 0, with 2 bases in between.

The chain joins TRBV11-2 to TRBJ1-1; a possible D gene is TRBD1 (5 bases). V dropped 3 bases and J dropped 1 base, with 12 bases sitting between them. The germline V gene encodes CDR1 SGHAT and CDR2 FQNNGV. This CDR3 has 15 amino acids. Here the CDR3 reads CASSFGVGGNTEAFF. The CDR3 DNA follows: TGTGCCAGCAGCTTTGGGGTGGGGGGGAACACTGAAGCTTTCTTT.

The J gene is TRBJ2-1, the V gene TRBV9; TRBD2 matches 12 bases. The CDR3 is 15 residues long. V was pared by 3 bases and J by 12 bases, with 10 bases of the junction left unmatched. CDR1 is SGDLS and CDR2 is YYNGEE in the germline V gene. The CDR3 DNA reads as TGTGCCAGCAGCGCAACTAGCGGGAGGAGATTTACGCAGTTCTTC. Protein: CASSATSGRRFTQFF.

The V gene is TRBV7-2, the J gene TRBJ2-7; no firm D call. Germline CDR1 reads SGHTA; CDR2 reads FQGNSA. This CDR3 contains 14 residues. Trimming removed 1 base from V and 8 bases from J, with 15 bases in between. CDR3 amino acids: CASSLGPNPTKQYF. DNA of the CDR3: TGTGCCAGCAGCTTAGGGCCAAATCCTACGAAGCAGTACTTC.

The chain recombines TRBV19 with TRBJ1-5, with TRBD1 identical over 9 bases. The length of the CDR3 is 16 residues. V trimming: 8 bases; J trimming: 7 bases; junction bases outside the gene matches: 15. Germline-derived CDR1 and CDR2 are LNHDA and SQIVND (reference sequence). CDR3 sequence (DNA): TGTGCCAGTCTTGTCCCGGGACAGGGTTCAGGGCAGCCCCAGCATTTT. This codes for CASLVPGQGSGQPQHF.

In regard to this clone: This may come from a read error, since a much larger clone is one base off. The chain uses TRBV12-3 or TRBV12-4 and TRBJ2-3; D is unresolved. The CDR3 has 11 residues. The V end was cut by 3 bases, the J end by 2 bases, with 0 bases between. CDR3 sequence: CASSFTDTQYF. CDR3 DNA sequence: TGTGCCAGCAGTTTCACAGATACGCAGTATTTT.

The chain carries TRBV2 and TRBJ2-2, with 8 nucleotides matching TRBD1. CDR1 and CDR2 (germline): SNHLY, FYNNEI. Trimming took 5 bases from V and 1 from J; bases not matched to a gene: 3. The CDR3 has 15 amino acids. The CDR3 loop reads CASSRTGRNTGELFF. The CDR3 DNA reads TGTGCCAGCAGTCGGACAGGGCGGAACACCGGGGAGCTGTTTTTT.

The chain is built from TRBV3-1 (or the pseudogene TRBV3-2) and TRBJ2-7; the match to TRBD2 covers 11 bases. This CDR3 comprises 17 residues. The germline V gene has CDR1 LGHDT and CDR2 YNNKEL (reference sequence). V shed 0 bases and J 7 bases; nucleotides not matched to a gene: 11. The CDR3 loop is CASSQDLVSGRGGEQYF. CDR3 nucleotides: TGTGCCAGCAGCCAAGATCTGGTTAGCGGGAGGGGGGGAGAGCAGTACTTC.

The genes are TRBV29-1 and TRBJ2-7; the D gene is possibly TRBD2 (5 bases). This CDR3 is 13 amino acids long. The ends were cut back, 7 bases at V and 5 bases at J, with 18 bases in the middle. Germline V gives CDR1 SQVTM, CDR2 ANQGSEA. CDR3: CSAGVTGRNEQYF. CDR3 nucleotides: TGCAGCGCCGGCGTTACGGGAAGGAACGAGCAGTACTTC.

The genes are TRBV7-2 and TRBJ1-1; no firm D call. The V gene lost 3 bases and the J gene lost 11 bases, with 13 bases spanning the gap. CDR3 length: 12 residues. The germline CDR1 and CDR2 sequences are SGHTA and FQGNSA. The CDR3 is CASSFHTYDAFF. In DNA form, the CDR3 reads TGTGCCAGCAGCTTCCATACTTATGATGCTTTCTTT.

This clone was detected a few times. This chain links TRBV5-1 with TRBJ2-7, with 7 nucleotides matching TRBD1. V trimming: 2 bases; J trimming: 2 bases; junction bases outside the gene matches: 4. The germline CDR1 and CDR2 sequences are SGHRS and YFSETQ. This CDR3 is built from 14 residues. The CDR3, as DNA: TGCGCCAGCAGCTTCGGACAGGCCCCCTACGAGCAGTACTTC. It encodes CASSFGQAPYEQYF.

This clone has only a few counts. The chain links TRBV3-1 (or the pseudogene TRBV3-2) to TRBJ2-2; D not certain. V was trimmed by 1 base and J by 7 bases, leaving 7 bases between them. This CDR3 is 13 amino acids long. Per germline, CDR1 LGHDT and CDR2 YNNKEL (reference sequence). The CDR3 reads CASSQGRVGELFF. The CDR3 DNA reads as TGTGCCAGCAGCCAAGGAAGGGTCGGGGAGCTGTTTTTT.

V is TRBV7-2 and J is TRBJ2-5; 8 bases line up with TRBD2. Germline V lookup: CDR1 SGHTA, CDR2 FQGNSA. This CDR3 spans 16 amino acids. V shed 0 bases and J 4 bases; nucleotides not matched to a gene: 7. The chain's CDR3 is CASSLAAIAGRETQYF. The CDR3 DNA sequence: TGTGCCAGCAGCTTAGCGGCTATAGCGGGAAGAGAGACCCAGTACTTC.

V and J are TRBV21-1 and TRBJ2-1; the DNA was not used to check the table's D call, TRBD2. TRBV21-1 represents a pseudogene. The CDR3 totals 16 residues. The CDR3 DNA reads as TGTGCCAGCAACCGGACTAGCGGGAGGAAATACAATGAGCAGTTCTTC. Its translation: CASNRTSGRKYNEQFF.

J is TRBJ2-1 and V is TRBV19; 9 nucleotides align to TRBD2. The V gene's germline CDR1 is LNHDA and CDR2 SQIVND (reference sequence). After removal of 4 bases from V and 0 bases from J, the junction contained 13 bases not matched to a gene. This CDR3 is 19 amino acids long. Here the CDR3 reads CASSTPTSGATSSYNEQFF. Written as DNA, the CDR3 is TGTGCCAGTAGTACCCCGACTAGCGGAGCCACTAGCTCCTACAATGAGCAGTTCTTC. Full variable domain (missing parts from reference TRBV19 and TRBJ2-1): DGGITQSPKYLFRKEGQNVTLSCEQNLNHDAMYWYRQDPGQGLRLIYYSQIVNDFQKGDIAEGYSVSREKKESFPLTVTSAQKNPTAFYLCASSTPTSGATSSYNEQFFGPGTRLTVL.

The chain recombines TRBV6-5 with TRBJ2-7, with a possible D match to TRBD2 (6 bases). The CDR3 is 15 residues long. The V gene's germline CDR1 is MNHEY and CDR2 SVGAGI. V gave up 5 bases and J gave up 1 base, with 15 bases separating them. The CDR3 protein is CASSPPGLSSYEQYF. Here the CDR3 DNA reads TGTGCCAGCAGTCCCCCGGGACTCAGTTCCTACGAGCAGTACTTC.

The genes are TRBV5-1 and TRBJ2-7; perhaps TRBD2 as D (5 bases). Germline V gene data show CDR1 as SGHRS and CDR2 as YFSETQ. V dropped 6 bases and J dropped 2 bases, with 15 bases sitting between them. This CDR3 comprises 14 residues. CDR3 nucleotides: TGCGCCAGCACCCACGACTATAGCCCCTACGAGCAGTACTTC. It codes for CASTHDYSPYEQYF. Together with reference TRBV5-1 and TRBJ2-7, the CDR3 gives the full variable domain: KAGVTQTPRYLIKTRGQQVTLSCSPISGHRSVSWYQQTPGQGLQFLFEYFSETQRNKGNFPGRFSGRQFSNSRSEMNVSTLELGDSALYLCASTHDYSPYEQYFGPGTRLTVT.

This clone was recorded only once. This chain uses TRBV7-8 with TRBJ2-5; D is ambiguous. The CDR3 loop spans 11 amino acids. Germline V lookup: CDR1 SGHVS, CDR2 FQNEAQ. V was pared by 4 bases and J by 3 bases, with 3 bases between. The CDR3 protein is CASSYKETQYF. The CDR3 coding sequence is TGTGCCAGCAGCTATAAAGAGACCCAGTACTTC.

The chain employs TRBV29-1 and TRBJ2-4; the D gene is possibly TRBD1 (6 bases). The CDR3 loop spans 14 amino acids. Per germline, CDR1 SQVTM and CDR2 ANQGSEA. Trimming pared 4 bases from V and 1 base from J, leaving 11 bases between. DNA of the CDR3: TGCAGCGTTGGGGCACAGGGTGCCAAAAACATTCAGTACTTC. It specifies CSVGAQGAKNIQYF.

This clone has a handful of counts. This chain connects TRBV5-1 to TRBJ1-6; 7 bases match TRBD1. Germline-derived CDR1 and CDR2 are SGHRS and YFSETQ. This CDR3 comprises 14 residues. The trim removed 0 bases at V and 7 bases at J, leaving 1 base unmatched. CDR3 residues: CASSLGQGNSPLHF. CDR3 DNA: TGCGCCAGCAGCTTGGGACAGGGAAATTCACCCCTCCACTTT.

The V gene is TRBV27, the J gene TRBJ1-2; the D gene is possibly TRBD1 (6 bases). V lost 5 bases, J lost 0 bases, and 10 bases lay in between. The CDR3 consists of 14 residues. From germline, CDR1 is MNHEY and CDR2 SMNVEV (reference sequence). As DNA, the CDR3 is TGTGCCAGCAGTAAACAGGGTTCTAACTATGGCTACACCTTC. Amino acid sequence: CASSKQGSNYGYTF.

The CDR3 loop reads CASSLQGRYNEQFF. DNA of the CDR3: TGCGCCAGCAGCCTTCAGGGGCGTTACAATGAGCAGTTCTTC. The rearrangement uses TRBV5-1 and TRBJ2-1; D perhaps matches TRBD1 (6 bases). The CDR3 spans 14 residues. Trimming pared 4 bases from V and 4 bases from J, leaving 12 bases between. CDR1 and CDR2 from the germline V gene are SGHRS and YFSETQ.

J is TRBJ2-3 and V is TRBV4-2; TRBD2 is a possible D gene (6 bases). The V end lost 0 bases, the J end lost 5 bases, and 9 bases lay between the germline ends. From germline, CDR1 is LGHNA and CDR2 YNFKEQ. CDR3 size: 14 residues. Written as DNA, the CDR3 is TGTGCCAGCAGCCAAGATCCCGGGGGAGATACGCAGTATTTT. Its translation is CASSQDPGGDTQYF.

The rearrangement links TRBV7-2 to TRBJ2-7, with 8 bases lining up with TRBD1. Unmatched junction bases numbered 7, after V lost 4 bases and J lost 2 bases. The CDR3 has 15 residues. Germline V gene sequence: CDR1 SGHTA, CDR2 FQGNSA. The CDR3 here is CASSSQTGATYEQYF. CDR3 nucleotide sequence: TGTGCCAGCAGCTCGCAGACAGGGGCAACCTACGAGCAGTACTTC.

The CDR3 nucleotides are TGTGCCAGTAGTATAAGCAGGAACACTGAAGCTTTCTTT. Encoded protein: CASSISRNTEAFF. The chain employs TRBV19 and TRBJ1-1, with D unresolved. The V end was cut by 2 bases, the J end by 1 base, with 5 bases between. The CDR3 is 13 residues long. The germline gives CDR1 LNHDA, CDR2 SQIVND (reference sequence).

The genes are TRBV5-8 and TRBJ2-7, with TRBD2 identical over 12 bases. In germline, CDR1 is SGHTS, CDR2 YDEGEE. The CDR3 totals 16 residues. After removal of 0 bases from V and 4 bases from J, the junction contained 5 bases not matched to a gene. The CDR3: CASSLVLAGGLYEQYF. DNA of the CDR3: TGTGCCAGCAGCTTGGTCCTAGCGGGAGGGCTGTACGAGCAGTACTTC.

Here the CDR3 reads CASSAEVRRANYGYTF. As DNA, the CDR3 is TGTGCCAGCAGCGCAGAAGTTAGAAGGGCTAACTATGGCTACACCTTC. V gene TRBV21-1 combines with J gene TRBJ1-2. TRBV21-1 is a listed pseudogene. The CDR3 length is 16 residues.